This T cell receptor (beta chain) was identified during a study of human T cells and chemical hapten exposure (dated by TCRdb to 2020 to 2023). In terms of the full investigation: For sensitization, 2% DPC in acetone was applied to a roughly 2 cm by roughly 2 cm area of upper inner arm skin. Weekly therapeutic DPC doses were additionally applied to the scalp of patients throughout the roughly 22-week study period. Patch tests used Finn chambers with 0.01% DPC on the upper back, scored after 6 days by International Contact Dermatitis Research Group standards. Alopecia areata with under or over 50% scalp involvement, alopecia totalis and alopecia universalis were represented in the patient cohort, which was mostly female. Libraries were pooled for sequencing, and variation in per-sample TCR yields was attributed mainly to small differences in library volumes within the pool. The study tracked peripheral blood TCR repertoire changes in vivo during primary and secondary sensitization to the hapten diphenylcyclopropenone (DPC) in alopecia patients. Blood samples were taken from patients before sensitization (week 0) and then at 2, 6 and about 24 weeks after DPC sensitization. Blood for TCR sequencing was provided by twenty-nine alopecia patients at one to four time points (pre-sensitization, 2, 6 and 24 weeks).

Library method: RACE. Sequencing took place on a NextSeq 500. During library preparation, unique molecular identifiers were attached to individual cDNA molecules so that TCRs could be counted in a quantitative, reproducible way. Both TCR alpha and TCR beta chains were sequenced from each blood RNA sample. The published analysis was carried out like this. Samples had a median of roughly 87,000 TCRs, with a range from roughly 20,000 to 700,000. V, J and CDR3 annotation of the TCR reads was performed with the Decombinator software suite. For PS versus PT1 abundance plots, all samples were subsampled to the same number of TCRs (28,000). TCRs were defined as expanded if absent before sensitization and observed at least eight times at the 2-week time point. Clones were called with MiXCR by TCRdb after fastp trimmed the public reads at Q25, and only in-frame beta chains were retained. Every CDR3 protein is listed once, alongside the most common genes and DNA of its rows. V and J calls and clone size were set by TCRdb, not the authors. Present in this sample are roughly 380,000 distinct CDR3 sequences, less than 6.5% of which were seen just once. The biggest ten clones account for about 2.5% of the sample.

This clonotype was seen ten or more times. Its antigen has not been determined. Per-base qualities were not stored, and no clone one base away is much larger. Via the germline V gene, CDR1 is SGDLS and CDR2 YYNGEE. CDR3 length: 15 amino acids, cysteine to phenylalanine. The DNA shown is the 45-base CDR3, in frame from base 1. Deletion took 0 bases off V and 9 bases off J, with a span of 13 bases between the germline ends. This sample's time point label indicates: pre-sensitization, week 0. The sample's treatment or condition label, decoded: therapeutic diphenylcyclopropenone sensitization with weekly scalp DPC. Blood at each patch-test visit was drawn before the patch test was applied. Patients were eligible if aged 18 to 70, diagnosed with alopecia and judged suitable for DPC therapy, and pregnant patients were excluded. Total RNA was extracted from unfractionated whole blood that had been collected in Tempus Blood RNA tubes.

Beyond this particular receptor, the publication reports: The number of TCRs above 1 in 1000 frequency did not change with DPC sensitization; there was no evidence of global repertoire structure alterations. Significantly more large CDR3 similarity clusters were formed by expanded TCRs than by pre-sensitization or healthy control sets, consistent with antigen-driven responses. Repeated subsampling changed both the strength of the expansion versus patch-test correlation and the threshold at which that correlation became significant. All patients had alopecia, a presumed autoimmune disease, so their immune response might differ from that of healthy individuals. Patch test score correlated positively with the number of PT1 expanded TCRs, reaching significance at thresholds 8, 16 and 32 but not at 4.

Here the chain combines TRBV9 and TRBJ1-6; no D segment can be confidently identified. The TCR was taken from a woman aged 50 to 60 with alopecia areata. Some clones in this sample may be carry-over from other donors' samples. Specimen: whole blood, collected in connection with sensitization to the hapten diphenylcyclopropenone (DPC). The DNA is TGTGCCAGCAGCGTAGAGGGTGGATCCAGTTCACCCCTCCACTTT. Translation gives CASSVEGGSSSPLHF.